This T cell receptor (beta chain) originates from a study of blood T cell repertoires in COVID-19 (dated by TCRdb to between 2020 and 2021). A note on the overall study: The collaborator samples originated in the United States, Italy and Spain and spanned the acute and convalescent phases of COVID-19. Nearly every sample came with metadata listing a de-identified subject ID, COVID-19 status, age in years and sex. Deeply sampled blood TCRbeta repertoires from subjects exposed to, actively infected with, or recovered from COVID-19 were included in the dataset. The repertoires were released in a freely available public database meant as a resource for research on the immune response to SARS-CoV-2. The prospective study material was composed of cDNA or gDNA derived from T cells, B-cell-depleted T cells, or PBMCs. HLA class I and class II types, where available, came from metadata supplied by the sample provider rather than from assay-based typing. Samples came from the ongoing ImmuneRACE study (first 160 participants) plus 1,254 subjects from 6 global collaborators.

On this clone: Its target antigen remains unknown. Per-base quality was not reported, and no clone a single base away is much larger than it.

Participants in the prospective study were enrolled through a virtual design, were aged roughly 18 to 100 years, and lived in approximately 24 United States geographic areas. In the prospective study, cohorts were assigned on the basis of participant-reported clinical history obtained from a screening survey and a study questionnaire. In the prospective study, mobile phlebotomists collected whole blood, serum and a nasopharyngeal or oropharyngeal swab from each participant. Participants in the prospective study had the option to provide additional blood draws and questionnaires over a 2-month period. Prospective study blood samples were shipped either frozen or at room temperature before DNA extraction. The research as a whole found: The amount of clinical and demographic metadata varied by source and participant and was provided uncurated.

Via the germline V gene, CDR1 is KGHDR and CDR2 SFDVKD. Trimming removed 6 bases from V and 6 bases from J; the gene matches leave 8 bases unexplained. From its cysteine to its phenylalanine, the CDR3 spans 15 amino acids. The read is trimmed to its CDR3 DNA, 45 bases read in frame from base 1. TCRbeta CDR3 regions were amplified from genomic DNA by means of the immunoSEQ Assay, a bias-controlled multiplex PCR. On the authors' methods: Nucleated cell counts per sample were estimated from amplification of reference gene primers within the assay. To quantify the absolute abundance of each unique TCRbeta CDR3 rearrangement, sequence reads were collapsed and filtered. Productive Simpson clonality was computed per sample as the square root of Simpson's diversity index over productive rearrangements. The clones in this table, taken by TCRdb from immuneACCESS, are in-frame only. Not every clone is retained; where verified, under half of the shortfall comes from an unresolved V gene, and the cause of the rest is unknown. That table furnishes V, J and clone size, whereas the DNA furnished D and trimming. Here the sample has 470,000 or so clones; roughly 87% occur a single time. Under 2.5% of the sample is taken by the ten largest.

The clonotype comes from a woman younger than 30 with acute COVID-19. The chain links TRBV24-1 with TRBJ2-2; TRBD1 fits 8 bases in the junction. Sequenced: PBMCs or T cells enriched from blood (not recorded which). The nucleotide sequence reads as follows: TGTGCCACCAGTCGGTCAGGGGGCTGGCCCGGGGAGCTGTTTTTT. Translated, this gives CATSRSGGWPGELFF.